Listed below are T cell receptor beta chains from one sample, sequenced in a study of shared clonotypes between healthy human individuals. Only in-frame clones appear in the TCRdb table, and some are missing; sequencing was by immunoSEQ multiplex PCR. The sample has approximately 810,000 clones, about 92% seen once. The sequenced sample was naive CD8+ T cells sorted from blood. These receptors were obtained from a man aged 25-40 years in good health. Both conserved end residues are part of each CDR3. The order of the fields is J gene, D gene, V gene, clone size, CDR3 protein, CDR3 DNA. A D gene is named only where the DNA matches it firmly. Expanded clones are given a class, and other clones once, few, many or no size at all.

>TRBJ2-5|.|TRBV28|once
CASSTRGSHRGETQYF
TGTGCCAGCAGTACCCGGGGAAGTCACCGGGGGGAGACCCAGTACTTC
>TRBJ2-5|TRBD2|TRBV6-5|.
CASIRGGMDF
TGTGCCAGCATTCGGGGGGGTATGGACTTC
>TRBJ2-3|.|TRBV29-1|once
CSVLKGDFSTDTQYF
TGCAGCGTCCTTAAGGGAGACTTTAGCACAGATACGCAGTATTTT
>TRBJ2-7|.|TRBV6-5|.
CASSSLGPDEQYF
TGTGCCAGCAGTTCCTTGGGGCCGGACGAGCAGTACTTC
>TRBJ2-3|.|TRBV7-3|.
CASSSRTVSTDTQYF
TGTGCCAGCAGCTCCCGGACAGTGAGCACAGATACGCAGTATTTT
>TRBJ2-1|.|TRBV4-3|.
CASSQERGHEQFF
TGCGCCAGCAGCCAAGAGAGAGGGCATGAGCAGTTCTTC
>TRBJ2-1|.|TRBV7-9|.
CASSHERLSFYNEQFF
TGTGCCAGCAGCCATGAGCGGCTCTCTTTCTACAATGAGCAGTTCTTC
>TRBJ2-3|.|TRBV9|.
CASSVNRDSSTDTQYF
TGTGCCAGCAGCGTAAACAGGGATTCTAGCACAGATACGCAGTATTTT
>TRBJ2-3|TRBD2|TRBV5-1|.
CASSLATSGGPSTDTQYF
TGCGCCAGCAGCTTGGCGACTAGCGGAGGGCCTAGCACAGATACGCAGTATTTT
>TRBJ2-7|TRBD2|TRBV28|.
CASSLYSGGSDEQYF
TGTGCCAGCAGTTTATATTCGGGGGGAAGCGACGAGCAGTACTTC
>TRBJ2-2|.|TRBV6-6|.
CASVVMQGTGELFF
TGTGCCAGCGTCGTCATGCAGGGCACCGGGGAGCTGTTTTTT
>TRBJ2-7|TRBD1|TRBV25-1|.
CASSERDRGIYEQYF
TGTGCCAGCAGTGAACGGGACAGGGGAATATACGAGCAGTACTTC
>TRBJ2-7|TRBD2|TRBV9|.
CASSVGTSEYEQYF
TGTGCCAGCAGCGTAGGGACTAGCGAGTACGAGCAGTACTTC
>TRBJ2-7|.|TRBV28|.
CASSSTAYEQYF
TGTGCCAGCAGTTCTACAGCCTACGAGCAGTACTTC
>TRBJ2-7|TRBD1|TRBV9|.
CASSDGQGGSYEQYF
TGTGCCAGCAGCGACGGACAGGGGGGATCCTACGAGCAGTACTTC
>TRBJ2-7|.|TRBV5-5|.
CASSPWGSYEQYF
TGTGCCAGCAGCCCCTGGGGATCCTACGAGCAGTACTTC